This T cell receptor (beta chain) was sequenced for a study of shared clonotypes between healthy human individuals (dated by TCRdb to the early 2020s). Background on the whole study: A few men and a couple of women, aged 18 to 49 years, made up the cohort. Per donor, three plates each were used for CD4 naive and CD4 memory, two for CD8 naive, and one for CD8 memory. Blood TCR repertoires of five healthy adults were deeply sequenced to estimate repertoire size and the extent of clonotype sharing between individuals. To increase sequencing depth and limit assay-specific biases, TCR repertoire library preparation and sequencing were carried out by different laboratories using diverse techniques. Between about 0.94 and 10 billion PBMCs per donor were obtained by leukapheresis.

On this clone itself: Its cognate antigen has yet to be identified. No clone much larger than this one lies a single base away; base qualities are absent.

Results the study describes overall, beyond this receptor: Compared with non-shared clonotypes, clonotypes shared by all four sorted-subset donors had higher generation probabilities. Larger estimated clonotype richness was generally found for naive subsets than for memory subsets. Sampling was restricted to blood, and TCR repertoires in tissues likely differ from the TCR repertoires found in blood. Based on pairwise subsampling, the degree of clonotype sharing among donors was expected to be affected by sequencing depth. Incomplete sequencing was indicated by rarefaction of sorted-subset datasets, despite the large sequencing depth. Sharing across several donors was observed for around 5% of naive CD4, 3% to 3.5% of naive CD8, 2% to 2.5% of memory CD4, and roughly 0.4% of memory CD8 clonotypes. The small number of donors limited the genetic and exposure-history diversity represented.

The donors were healthy, HIV-negative adults who had no recently reported acute infections or vaccinations. Every donor was a Caucasian adult living in Nashville, Tennessee, USA. CD4+ T cells were enriched by magnetic negative selection, after which naive cells were positively selected on CD45RA and the negative fraction was taken as the memory subset. After blood collection by leukapheresis, PBMCs were isolated using Ficoll-Histopaque density gradient centrifugation and then cryopreserved in the vapor phase of liquid nitrogen. Purity and quantity of every magnetically sorted T cell population were checked by analytical flow cytometry. Each sorted fraction had its genomic DNA isolated and then quantified by UV absorbance on a Nanodrop 2000c. Per the germline V gene, MGHDK is the CDR1 and SYGVNS is the CDR2. The CDR3 starts with the cysteine, ends with the phenylalanine, and has 15 residues. The read is trimmed to its CDR3 DNA, 45 bases read in frame from base 1. The junction shows trimming of 5 bases on V and 8 bases on J, and the gene matches do not reach 8 bases of it.

TCR CDR3 regions were amplified from genomic DNA by multiplex PCR using the deep immunoSEQ assay. Extracted genomic DNA from each cell subset was spread evenly across all wells of several immunoSEQ 96-well plates, with each plate serving as a replicate. For sorted subsets, around 200 ng genomic DNA, equal to 30,000 or so T cell genomes, was loaded into each replicate PCR. Purified libraries were measured with a Qubit 3.0 fluorometer, size-checked on a Bioanalyzer 2100, and measured again with the KAPA Library Quantification kit. Every immunoSEQ 96-well plate was sequenced on a separate single-read 150-cycle Illumina NextSeq 550 flow cell. On the study's bioinformatics: The immunoSEQ output contained only junctional sequences without quality scores, so filtering could not match that applied to full-length reads. Sequences were annotated with PyIR, a Python wrapper for IgBLAST v1.9, and V/J genes and CDR3 were assigned using IMGT germline references. Reads were filtered out if the reads had weak V/J assignments (E-value above 1e-6), no CDR3, stop codons, out-of-frame junctions, or ambiguous translated residues. V3J clonotypes were defined by identical inferred V gene, J gene, and CDR3 amino acid sequence. The percentage overlap between two repertoires was calculated by dividing the number of shared unique clonotypes by the size of the smaller repertoire. RTK rarefaction, the Chao1 estimator, and Recon v2.1 estimates of unobserved clonotypes were used to assess repertoire richness. For all TCRbeta clonotypes obtained by the gDNA method from a few donors, generation probabilities were computed with OLGA. TCRdb limited this immuneACCESS table to in-frame rearrangements with V and J called. A share of clones is missing; checked studies link under half to unresolved V genes, and the rest is unexplained. V and J calls plus clone size are reproduced from that table; the DNA served to infer D and trimming. The sample table shows roughly 1.4 million clones, and about 98.5% are seen once. The biggest ten clones account for roughly 0.36% of the sample.

The TCR was taken from a man aged 25 to 40 in good health. Sequencing was performed on naive CD4+ T cells sorted from blood. The cell subset or site label of this sample denotes: CD45RA+ positively selected. The chain couples TRBV25-1 to TRBJ2-7, and TRBD2 matches 14 of the central bases. CDR3 protein: CASSTSRTSGRKQYF. The nucleotides are TGTGCCAGCAGTACCTCCAGGACTAGCGGGAGGAAGCAGTACTTC.